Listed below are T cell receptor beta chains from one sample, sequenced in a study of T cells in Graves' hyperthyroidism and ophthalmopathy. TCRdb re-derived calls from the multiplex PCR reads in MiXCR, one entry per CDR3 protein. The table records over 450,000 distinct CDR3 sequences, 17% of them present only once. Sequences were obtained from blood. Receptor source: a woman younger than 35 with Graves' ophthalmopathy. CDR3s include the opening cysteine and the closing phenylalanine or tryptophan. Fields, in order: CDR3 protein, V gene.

CDR3aa: CASSGGGITEAFF; v_gene: TRBV3-1
CDR3aa: CASSAEGRPPNEQFF; v_gene: TRBV9
CDR3aa: CASSGSHRGTEAFF; v_gene: TRBV25-1
CDR3aa: CAWEGRSTDTQYF; v_gene: TRBV30
CDR3aa: CASSLEGREGGELFF; v_gene: TRBV11-2
CDR3aa: CASSATSGLEPVPFYGYTF; v_gene: TRBV9
CDR3aa: CASSQDNGLGGLFF; v_gene: TRBV3-1
CDR3aa: CASSQRATSVAEAFF; v_gene: TRBV7-2
CDR3aa: CASSPDSSLLPLHF; v_gene: TRBV7-6
CDR3aa: CASSFGVNYGYTF; v_gene: TRBV27
CDR3aa: CASGFGTGQTKAFF; v_gene: TRBV12-3/TRBV12-4
CDR3aa: CASRAAPEHEAFF; v_gene: TRBV11-3
CDR3aa: CATPLGRYAYEQYF; v_gene: TRBV6-1
CDR3aa: CASSLAVSSYEQYF; v_gene: TRBV28
CDR3aa: CASSYGLAPRTDTQYF; v_gene: TRBV12-3/TRBV12-4
CDR3aa: CASSLRDLGDSPLHF; v_gene: TRBV10-2
CDR3aa: CSVDRGPLNTEAFF; v_gene: TRBV29-1
CDR3aa: CASSLEASGSYNEQFF; v_gene: TRBV11-2